These T cell receptor beta chains were read from a single sample in a study of shared clonotypes between healthy human individuals. Sequencing was performed with immunoSEQ multiplex PCR; in TCRdb, only in-frame clones are kept and a portion is missing. Found here are over a million clones, roughly 96% of them singletons; the top ten hold about 1.2%. Sequenced input: naive CD4+ T cells sorted from blood. The receptors originated from a young man in good health. The CDR3 runs from the conserved cysteine through the conserved F or W. Fields, in order: clone size, D gene, V gene, J gene, CDR3 protein, CDR3 DNA. The D gene is left open where the match is weak. Clone sizes are given selectively: once, few, many, or a class where the clone is expanded.

>NA|TRBD2|TRBV10-2|TRBJ2-1
CASSESVLAGGYNEQFF
TGCGCCAGCAGTGAGTCGGTCCTAGCGGGGGGATACAATGAGCAGTTCTTC
>NA|NA|TRBV28|TRBJ2-2
CASSPYEVVGELFF
TGTGCCAGCAGTCCCTACGAGGTGGTCGGGGAGCTGTTTTTT
>NA|NA|TRBV2|TRBJ2-2
CASSRDPNWNTGELFF
TGTGCCAGCAGTAGAGACCCAAACTGGAACACCGGGGAGCTGTTTTTT
>NA|TRBD2|TRBV18|TRBJ2-3
CASSPVLASADTQYF
TGTGCCAGCTCACCCGTACTAGCGTCCGCAGATACGCAGTATTTT
>NA|NA|TRBV18|TRBJ1-1
CASSRTAEAFF
TGTGCCAGCTCACGGACAGCTGAAGCTTTCTTT
>NA|NA|TRBV7-9|TRBJ2-7
CASSPDRVYEQYF
TGTGCCAGCAGCCCGGACAGAGTCTACGAGCAGTACTTC
>NA|NA|TRBV12-5|TRBJ2-1
CASTPDRYNEQFF
TGTGCTAGTACTCCCGATCGGTACAATGAGCAGTTCTTC
>NA|NA|TRBV5-1|TRBJ2-7
CASSSSGGNGYEQYF
TGCGCCAGCAGCAGCTCGGGCGGGAATGGCTACGAGCAGTACTTC
>NA|NA|TRBV11-2|TRBJ2-3
CASRREVTDTQYF
TGTGCCAGCAGGAGGGAAGTCACAGATACGCAGTATTTT
>few|NA|TRBV20-1|TRBJ1-2
CSAPGTQGYTF
TGCAGTGCCCCCGGGACACAGGGCTACACCTTC
>NA|NA|TRBV5-1|TRBJ2-7
CASTWIGTALSSYEQYF
TGCGCCAGCACTTGGATTGGAACAGCCCTGAGCTCCTACGAGCAGTACTTC
>NA|TRBD1|TRBV18|TRBJ2-2
CASSSKGQSTGELFF
TGTGCCAGCTCATCAAAGGGACAGTCGACCGGGGAGCTGTTTTTT
>NA|NA|TRBV28|TRBJ2-2
CASRLSGAGTGELFF
TGTGCCAGCAGGTTGTCTGGGGCGGGGACCGGGGAGCTGTTTTTT
>NA|TRBD2|TRBV14|TRBJ2-1
CASSGSGGYIEQFF
TGTGCCAGCAGCGGTAGCGGGGGCTACATTGAGCAGTTCTTC
>once|TRBD1|TRBV11-2|TRBJ1-5
CASSGTGGGTQPQHF
TGTGCCAGCAGCGGAACAGGGGGAGGAACTCAGCCCCAGCATTTT
>NA|TRBD1|TRBV5-1|TRBJ2-3
CASSLAGTGRTDTQYF
TGCGCCAGCAGCTTGGCCGGGACAGGGCGCACAGATACGCAGTATTTT
>NA|NA|TRBV28|TRBJ2-6
CASSILRDSGANVLTF
TGTGCCAGCAGTATCCTCCGGGACTCTGGGGCCAACGTCCTGACTTTC
>NA|TRBD1|TRBV29-1|TRBJ2-7
CSAWTGDVWKNEQYF
TGCAGCGCCTGGACAGGGGATGTGTGGAAGAATGAGCAGTACTTC
>NA|NA|TRBV11-2|TRBJ1-1
CASSLKGGGTEAFF
TGTGCCAGCAGCTTAAAAGGGGGAGGAACTGAAGCTTTCTTT
>few|NA|TRBV18|TRBJ1-2
CASSPEGVGAYGYTF
TGTGCCAGCTCACCAGAGGGGGTTGGTGCCTATGGCTACACCTTC